Presented here are 12 T cell receptor beta chains from one specimen sequenced in a study of graft-versus-host responses after intestinal transplantation. Clones were sequenced by immunoSEQ multiplex PCR, and TCRdb holds only the in-frame ones, with some missing. The repertoire holds roughly 29,000 clones, with around nine tenths as singletons. The sample was PBMCs, taken roughly 68 weeks after intestinal transplantation. The origin of the receptors is a human patient who received an intestinal transplant, so some T cells may come from the graft donor.

This clone was seen a single time. The chain has TRBV6-5 and TRBJ2-1; D is uncertain. CDR1 is MNHEY and CDR2 is SVGAGI in the germline V gene. The CDR3 covers 15 residues. V dropped 0 bases and J dropped 0 bases, with 6 bases sitting between them. CDR3 sequence reads: CASSYSASSYNEQFF. The CDR3 DNA is TGTGCCAGCAGTTACTCAGCGAGCTCCTACAATGAGCAGTTCTTC.

This chain uses TRBV7-2 with TRBJ2-7, with D possibly TRBD2 on 5 matching bases. The CDR3 loop spans 13 amino acids. V lost 4 bases, J lost 7 bases, and 14 bases lay in between. Germline values: CDR1 SGHTA, CDR2 FQGNSA. Here the CDR3 DNA reads TGTGCCAGCAGCTCAGAGGGAGAGGCAGAGCAGTACTTC. Residues: CASSSEGEAEQYF.

The gene calls are TRBV5-6 and TRBJ1-3; TRBD1 is a possible D gene (5 bases). This CDR3 is built from 16 residues. Between the trimmed V and J ends, which lost 0 bases and 0 bases, there was a span of 10 bases. Germline-derived CDR1 and CDR2 are SGHDT and YYEEEE. The CDR3 loop reads CASSLADSGSGNTIYF. The CDR3 nucleotides are TGTGCCAGCAGCTTGGCCGACAGTGGCTCTGGAAACACCATATATTTT.

The J gene is TRBJ2-1, the V gene TRBV10-3; D uncertain. V was trimmed by 11 bases and J by 6 bases, leaving 11 bases between them. The CDR3 length is 11 residues. CDR1 and CDR2 from the germline V gene are ENHRY and SYGVKD. CDR3 sequence reads: CASGPGNEQFF. The CDR3 DNA reads TGTGCCTCCGGACCGGGCAATGAGCAGTTCTTC.

The chain recombines TRBV18 with TRBJ2-7; 9 nucleotides line up with TRBD2. The CDR3 totals 15 residues. Germline CDR1 reads KGHSH; CDR2 reads LQKENI. V was clipped by 6 bases and J by 3 bases; unmatched bases: 9. The CDR3 is CASSQIAGEGYEQYF. In nucleotides, the CDR3 is TGTGCCAGCTCCCAAATAGCGGGAGAGGGCTACGAGCAGTACTTC.

The rearrangement joins TRBV5-6 to TRBJ2-3; D uncertain. Germline values: CDR1 SGHDT, CDR2 YYEEEE. The CDR3 is 14 residues long. Trimming shortened V by 2 bases and J by 0 bases, and 7 bases separated the two germline ends. CDR3 nucleotide sequence: TGTGCCAGCAGCTTCCGGGCTAGCACAGATACGCAGTATTTT. Translated: CASSFRASTDTQYF.

The J gene is TRBJ2-7, the V gene TRBV23-1; tentatively, D is TRBD2 (5 bases). TRBV23-1 qualifies as an ORF whose function is uncertain. V lost 4 bases and J lost 4, with 14 bases in between. The CDR3 sequence is 14 residues long. CDR3 sequence reads: CASSLSYGLYEQYF. The DNA of the CDR3 is TGCGCCAGCAGTCTCAGTTATGGACTTTACGAGCAGTACTTC.

This chain connects TRBV7-9 to TRBJ1-6; 7 bases are shared with TRBD1. CDR1 SEHNR and CDR2 FQNEAQ come from the germline V gene (reference sequence). This CDR3 has 14 amino acids. With V trimmed by 5 bases and J by 7 bases, 5 bases remained unmatched. The DNA for the CDR3 is TGTGCCAGCAGCGCGGACAGGAAAAATTCACCCCTCCACTTT. Translating it yields CASSADRKNSPLHF.

This sequence joins TRBV5-4 and TRBJ2-7; TRBD1 agrees at 7 bases. Trimming removed 4 bases from V and 3 bases from J; junction bases left unmatched: 7. Looked up from germline, CDR1 is SGHNT and CDR2 is YYREEE (reference sequence). The CDR3 extends over 14 amino acids. The CDR3 nucleotides read TGTGCCAGCAGCCTTATGGGGACAGTCTACGAGCAGTACTTC. Protein product: CASSLMGTVYEQYF.

The gene calls are TRBV6-1 and TRBJ2-7; weak D call: TRBD1 (6 bases). Germline loops: CDR1 MNHNS, CDR2 SASEGT. Trimming removed 5 bases at V and 5 bases at J, with 10 bases between. The CDR3 has 12 amino acids. The CDR3 DNA sequence: TGTGCCAGCAGTACGGCAGGGGACGAGCAGTACTTC. Translated, it gives CASSTAGDEQYF.

The gene calls are TRBV5-1 and TRBJ2-1, with D perhaps TRBD1 or TRBD2 (5 bases each). V gave up 4 bases and J gave up 9 bases, with 8 bases separating them. There are 11 residues in the CDR3. Looked up from germline, CDR1 is SGHRS and CDR2 is YFSETQ. This chain's CDR3 is CASSGGSEQFF. For the CDR3, the DNA is TGCGCCAGCAGCGGGGGAAGTGAGCAGTTCTTC.

The chain joins TRBV25-1 to TRBJ2-7; tentative D call: TRBD1 (6 bases). There are 11 residues in the CDR3. Germline loops: CDR1 MGHDK, CDR2 SYGVNS. Deletions cut 3 bases from V and 8 bases from J, with 8 bases between. The CDR3 sequence is CASSDGGQQYF. The CDR3 DNA reads TGTGCCAGCAGTGATGGGGGCCAGCAGTACTTC.